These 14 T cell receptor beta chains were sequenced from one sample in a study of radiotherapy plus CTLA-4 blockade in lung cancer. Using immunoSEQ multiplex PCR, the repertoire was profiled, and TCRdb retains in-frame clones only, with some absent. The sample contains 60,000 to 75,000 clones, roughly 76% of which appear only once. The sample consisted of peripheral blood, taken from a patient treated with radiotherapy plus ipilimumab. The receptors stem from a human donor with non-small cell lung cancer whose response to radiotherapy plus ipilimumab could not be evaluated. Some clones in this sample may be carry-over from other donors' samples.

The DNA of the CDR3 is TGTGCCAGGGCCGGGGGAAATGAGCAGTTCTTC. It encodes CARAGGNEQFF. The chain recombines TRBV2 with TRBJ2-1; D is possibly TRBD2 (6 bases). The length of the CDR3 is 11 residues. CDR1 is SNHLY and CDR2 is FYNNEI in the germline V gene. V was clipped by 9 bases and J by 7 bases, with 10 bases between them.

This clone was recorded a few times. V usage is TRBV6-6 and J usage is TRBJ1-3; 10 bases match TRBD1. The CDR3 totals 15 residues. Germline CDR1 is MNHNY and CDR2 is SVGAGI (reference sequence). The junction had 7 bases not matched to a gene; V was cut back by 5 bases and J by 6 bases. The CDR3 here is CASSTGTGVLNTIYF. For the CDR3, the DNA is TGTGCCAGCAGTACAGGGACAGGGGTGTTAAACACCATATATTTT.

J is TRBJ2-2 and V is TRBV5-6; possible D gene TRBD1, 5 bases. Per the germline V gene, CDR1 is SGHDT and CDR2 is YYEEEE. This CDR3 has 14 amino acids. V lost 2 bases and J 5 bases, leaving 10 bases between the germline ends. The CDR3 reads CASSFGAGTGELFF. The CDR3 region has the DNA TGTGCCAGCAGCTTTGGGGCAGGGACCGGGGAGCTGTTTTTT.

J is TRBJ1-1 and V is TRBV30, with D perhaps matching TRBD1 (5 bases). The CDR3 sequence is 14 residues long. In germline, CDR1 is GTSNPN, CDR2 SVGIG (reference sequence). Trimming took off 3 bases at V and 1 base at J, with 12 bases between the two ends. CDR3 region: CAWRSQGRNTEAFF. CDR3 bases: TGTGCCTGGAGGTCTCAGGGAAGGAACACTGAAGCTTTCTTT.

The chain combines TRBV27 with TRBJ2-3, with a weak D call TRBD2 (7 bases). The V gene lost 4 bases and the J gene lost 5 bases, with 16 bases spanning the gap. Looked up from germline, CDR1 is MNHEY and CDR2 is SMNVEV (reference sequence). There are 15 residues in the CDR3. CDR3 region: CASSSIGGRGDTQYF. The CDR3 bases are TGTGCCAGCAGTTCCATCGGGGGGCGGGGAGATACGCAGTATTTT.

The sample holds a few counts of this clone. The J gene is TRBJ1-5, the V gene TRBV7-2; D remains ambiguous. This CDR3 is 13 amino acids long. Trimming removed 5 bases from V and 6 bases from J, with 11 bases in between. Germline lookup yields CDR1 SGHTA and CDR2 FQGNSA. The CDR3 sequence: CASSVQGSQPQHF. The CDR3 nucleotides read TGTGCCAGCAGCGTTCAAGGGAGTCAGCCCCAGCATTTT. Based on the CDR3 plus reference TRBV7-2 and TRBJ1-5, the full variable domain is GAGVSQSPSNKVTEKGKDVELRCDPISGHTALYWYRQSLGQGLEFLIYFQGNSAPDKSGLPSDRFSAERTGGSVSTLTIQRTQQEDSAVYLCASSVQGSQPQHFGDGTRLSIL.

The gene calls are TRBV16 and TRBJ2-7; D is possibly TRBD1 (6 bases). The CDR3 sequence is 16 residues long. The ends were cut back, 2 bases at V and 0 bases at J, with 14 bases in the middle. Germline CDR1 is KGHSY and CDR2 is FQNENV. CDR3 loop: CASSQPSTGTSYEQYF. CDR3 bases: TGTGCCAGCAGCCAACCCTCGACAGGAACCTCCTACGAGCAGTACTTC.

The DNA for the CDR3 is TGTGCCAGCAGTTTAAGCCGGGATGAAAAACTGTTTTTT. Amino acid sequence: CASSLSRDEKLFF. The genes are TRBV28 and TRBJ1-4; no firm D call. The CDR3 spans 13 residues. Trimming pared 2 bases from V and 6 bases from J, leaving 7 bases between. Germline CDR1 MDHEN, CDR2 SYDVKM.

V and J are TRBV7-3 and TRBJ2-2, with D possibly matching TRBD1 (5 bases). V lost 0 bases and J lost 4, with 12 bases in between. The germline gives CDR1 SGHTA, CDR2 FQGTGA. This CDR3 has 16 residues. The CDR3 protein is CASSLTPGYGTGELFF. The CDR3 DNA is TGTGCCAGCAGCTTAACTCCAGGGTATGGCACCGGGGAGCTGTTTTTT.

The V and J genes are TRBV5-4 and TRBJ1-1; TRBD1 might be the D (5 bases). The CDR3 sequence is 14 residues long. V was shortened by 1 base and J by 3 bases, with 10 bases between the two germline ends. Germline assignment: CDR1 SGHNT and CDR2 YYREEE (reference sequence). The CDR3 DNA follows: TGTGCCAGCAGCTTGCAGTGGGGGGACACTGAAGCTTTCTTT. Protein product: CASSLQWGDTEAFF.

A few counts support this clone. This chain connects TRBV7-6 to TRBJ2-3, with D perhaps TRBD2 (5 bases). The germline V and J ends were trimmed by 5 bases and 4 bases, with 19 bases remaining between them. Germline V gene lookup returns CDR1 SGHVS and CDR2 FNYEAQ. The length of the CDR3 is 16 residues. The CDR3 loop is CASSLGVAEPADTQYF. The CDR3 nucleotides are TGTGCCAGCAGCCTCGGGGTGGCCGAGCCCGCAGATACGCAGTATTTT.

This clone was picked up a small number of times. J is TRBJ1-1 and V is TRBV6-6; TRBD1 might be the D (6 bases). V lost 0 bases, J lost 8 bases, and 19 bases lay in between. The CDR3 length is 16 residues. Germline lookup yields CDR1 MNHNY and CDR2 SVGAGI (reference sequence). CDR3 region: CASSYSGTGPDNEAFF. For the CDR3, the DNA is TGTGCCAGCAGTTACTCGGGTACAGGGCCAGACAACGAAGCTTTCTTT.

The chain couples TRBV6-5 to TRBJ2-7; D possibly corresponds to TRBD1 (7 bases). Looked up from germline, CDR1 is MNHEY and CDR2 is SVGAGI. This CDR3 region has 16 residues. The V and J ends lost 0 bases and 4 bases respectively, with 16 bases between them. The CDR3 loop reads CASSYSISRGEYEQYF. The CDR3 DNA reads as TGTGCCAGCAGTTACTCGATATCCAGGGGGGAGTACGAGCAGTACTTC.

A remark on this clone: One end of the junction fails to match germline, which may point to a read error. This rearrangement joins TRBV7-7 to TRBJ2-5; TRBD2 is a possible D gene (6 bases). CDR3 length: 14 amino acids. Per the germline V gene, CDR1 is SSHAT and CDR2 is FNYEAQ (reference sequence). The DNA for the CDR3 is TGTGCTAGCAGCTTAGCGGAGGCACCGGAGACCCAGTACTTC. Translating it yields CASSLAEAPETQYF. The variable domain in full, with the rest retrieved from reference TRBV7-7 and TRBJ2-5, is GAGVSQSPRYKVTKRGQDVTLRCDPISSHATLYWYQQALGQGPEFLTYFNYEAQPDKSGLPSDRFSAERPEGSISTLTIQRTEQRDSAMYRCASSLAEAPETQYFGPGTRLLVL.